Listed below are T cell receptor beta chains from one sample, sequenced in a study of T cell responses to AZD1222 COVID-19 vaccine. The protocol was immunoSEQ multiplex PCR, while the TCRdb copy is restricted to in-frame clones and leaves out a portion. The repertoire holds about 120,000 clones, approximately 85% seen once, with approximately 1.5% in the top ten. The specimen was peripheral blood, collected on day 0 of AZD1222 vaccination. The receptors originated from an adult in good health. The CDR3 runs from the conserved cysteine through the conserved F or W. Fields, in order: clone size, D gene, V gene, J gene, CDR3 DNA, CDR3 protein. The D gene is left open where the match is weak. Size values are once, few and many counts, or a class for expanded clones, and some rows have none.

>-|TRBD1|TRBV27|TRBJ1-1
TGTGCCACCCTCGACAGGGCCACTGAAGCTTTCTTT
CATLDRATEAFF
>-|TRBD2|TRBV11-3|TRBJ2-1
TGTGCCAGCAGCTCAAGCGGGGTGAGGAATGAGCAGTTCTTC
CASSSSGVRNEQFF
>-|TRBD1|TRBV5-6|TRBJ1-2
TGTGCCAGCAGCTCGGACAGGGGAGCCTATGGCTACACCTTC
CASSSDRGAYGYTF
>-|-|TRBV6-2/TRBV6-3|TRBJ1-2
TGTGCCAGCAGTTACTCGCGGGTACTAACTAACTATGGCTACACCTTC
CASSYSRVLTNYGYTF
>-|TRBD1|TRBV5-1|TRBJ2-7
TGCGCCAGCAGCTTAGGACAGGGACCATACGAGCAGTACTTC
CASSLGQGPYEQYF
>-|TRBD1|TRBV18|TRBJ1-1
TGTGCCAGCTCACCACCGTTAACAGGGGCTGAAGCTTTCTTT
CASSPPLTGAEAFF
>-|-|TRBV5-1|TRBJ2-1
TGCGCCAGCAGCGAACGACCCCACGATGCCTACAATGAGCAGTTCTTC
CASSERPHDAYNEQFF
>-|TRBD2|TRBV24-1|TRBJ2-1
TGTGCCACCAGTGATAGGTGGGGAGGGTGGAATGAGCAGTTCTTC
CATSDRWGGWNEQFF
>-|TRBD1|TRBV7-9|TRBJ2-7
TGTGCCAGCAGCTTACCCGACAAGACAGGGTCCTACGAGCAGTACTTC
CASSLPDKTGSYEQYF
>-|TRBD1|TRBV6-4|TRBJ1-6
TGTGCCAGCAGTGCGGACAGGGGATCTAGTAATTCACCCCTCCACTTT
CASSADRGSSNSPLHF
>-|-|TRBV9|TRBJ1-1
TGTGCCAGCAGCGTAGGAGGGATGGACACTGAAGCTTTCTTT
CASSVGGMDTEAFF
>-|-|TRBV4-1|TRBJ1-2
TGCGCCAGCAGCCAAGATTCTCGGGTAACGTTCTCTGGAGGCTACACCTTC
CASSQDSRVTFSGGYTF
>-|-|TRBV5-6|TRBJ1-4
TGTGCCAGCAGCTTGGCCGCGTACTCAACTAATGAAAAACTGTTTTTT
CASSLAAYSTNEKLFF
>-|TRBD1|TRBV6-5|TRBJ2-7
TGTGCCAGCAGCCGACTCCCCGACAGGGCTTACGAGCAGTACTTC
CASSRLPDRAYEQYF
>few|-|TRBV6-5|TRBJ1-5
TGTGCCAGTGGGCAGGAACTTAGCAATCAGCCCCAGCATTTT
CASGQELSNQPQHF
>-|TRBD2|TRBV5-1|TRBJ2-3
TGCGCCAGCAGCTTAATGCTAGCGGGTTCAGATACGCAGTATTTT
CASSLMLAGSDTQYF
>-|-|TRBV29-1|TRBJ1-1
TGCAGCGTTGAGATCCAGGGGAGGGTTAACACTGAAGCTTTCTTT
CSVEIQGRVNTEAFF
>-|-|TRBV7-3|TRBJ2-2
TGTGCCAGCAGTCTTTCCTCGTCTAGCACCGGGGAGCTGTTTTTT
CASSLSSSSTGELFF
>-|-|TRBV7-2|TRBJ2-7
TGTGCCAGCGGCCGCGGGGGCGGGAGTTCCGCCTACGAGCAGTACTTC
CASGRGGGSSAYEQYF
>-|TRBD1|TRBV27|TRBJ1-2
TGTGCCAGCAGTCCCGGGACAGGGCCTGGCTACACCTTC
CASSPGTGPGYTF
>-|TRBD2|TRBV5-6|TRBJ2-4
TGTGCCAGCAGCACAATGGGGTTAGCGGGGGGCCGATCTAAAAACATTCAGTACTTC
CASSTMGLAGGRSKNIQYF
>few|TRBD2|TRBV6-2/TRBV6-3|TRBJ2-1
TGTGCCAGCAGTCCCACCGGGACTAGCGGGGCTTACAATGAGCAGTTCTTC
CASSPTGTSGAYNEQFF
>-|TRBD2|TRBV10-1|TRBJ2-3
TGCGCCAGCAGTACCCTTGCGGGGGGACGGGATACGCAGTATTTT
CASSTLAGGRDTQYF
>-|-|TRBV18|TRBJ2-2
TGTGCCAGCGCCACTCAAGTGAACACCGGGGAGCTGTTTTTT
CASATQVNTGELFF